This TCR beta chain was obtained from a study of blood T cell repertoires in COVID-19 (dated by TCRdb to about 2020). As for the study more broadly: The collaborator samples originated in the United States, Italy and Spain and spanned the acute and convalescent phases of COVID-19. Where available, HLA class I and class II types were obtained from metadata supplied by the sample provider rather than from assay-based typing. The samples were drawn from the first 160 participants of the ongoing ImmuneRACE study and from 950 to 1,500 subjects provided by 6 global collaborators. The material from the prospective study consisted of cDNA or gDNA derived from T cells, B-cell-depleted T cells, or PBMCs. The dataset comprised deeply sampled blood TCRbeta repertoires from subjects exposed to, actively infected with, or recovered from COVID-19. A de-identified subject ID, COVID-19 status, age in years and sex were almost always included in the sample metadata. The repertoires were made available in a free public database intended to serve as a resource for research on the immune response to SARS-CoV-2. Results the study describes overall, beyond this receptor: How much clinical and demographic metadata was included differed by source and by participant, and the metadata was provided uncurated.

Collaborating institutions collected whole blood in K2EDTA tubes following their own protocols. For TCRbeta analysis, collaborators shipped samples as frozen whole blood, isolated PBMCs, or DNA extracted from either of those sample types. TCRbeta CDR3 regions were amplified from genomic DNA using the immunoSEQ Assay, a bias-controlled multiplex PCR. In the authors' own workflow: The number of nucleated cells in each sample was estimated from the amplification of reference gene primers within the assay. Sequence reads were collapsed and filtered to measure the absolute abundance of every unique TCRbeta CDR3 rearrangement. For each sample, productive Simpson clonality was calculated by taking the square root of Simpson's diversity index across productive rearrangements. The immuneACCESS repertoire file appears here via TCRdb, limited to in-frame rearrangements. These files lack a portion of the clones; in checked studies, under half of the deficit traces to unresolved V genes, and the cause of the others is not known. The D gene and trimming were derived from the DNA, and the V and J assignments and clone size from that table. The sample yields about 73,000 clones; 85% to 90% were counted once. The ten largest make up roughly 9.6% of the sample.

Remarks on this clone: No cognate antigen has been identified for it. It has no much larger one-base neighbor in the sample; base qualities were not kept.

The sequence was obtained from a man at least 80 years old with acute or convalescent COVID-19. Sequences were obtained from peripheral blood.

The CDR3 sequence is CASSHGTAYEQYF. The DNA reads as follows: TGTGCCAGCAGCCACGGGACAGCGTACGAGCAGTACTTC. The chain links TRBV11-1 with TRBJ2-7, with 7 bases aligning to TRBD1. Its CDR3 holds 13 amino acids, cysteine through phenylalanine. Only the CDR3 part of the read is kept: 39 bases, read in frame from the first base. CDR1 and CDR2 were assigned from the germline V gene (reference sequence) as SGHAT and FQDESV. Trimming accounts for 5 bases at V and 4 bases at J, while the number of junction bases matched to no gene is 5.